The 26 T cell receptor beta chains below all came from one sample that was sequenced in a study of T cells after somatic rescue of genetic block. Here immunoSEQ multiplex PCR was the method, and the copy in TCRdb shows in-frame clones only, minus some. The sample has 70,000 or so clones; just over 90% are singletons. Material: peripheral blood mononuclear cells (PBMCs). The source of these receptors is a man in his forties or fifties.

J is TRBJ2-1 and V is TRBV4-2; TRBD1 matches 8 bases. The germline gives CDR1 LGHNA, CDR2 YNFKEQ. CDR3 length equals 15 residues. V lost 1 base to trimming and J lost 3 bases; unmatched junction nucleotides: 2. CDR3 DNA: TGTGCCAGCAGCCAAGGACAGGGGCGCTACAATGAGCAGTTCTTC. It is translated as CASSQGQGRYNEQFF.

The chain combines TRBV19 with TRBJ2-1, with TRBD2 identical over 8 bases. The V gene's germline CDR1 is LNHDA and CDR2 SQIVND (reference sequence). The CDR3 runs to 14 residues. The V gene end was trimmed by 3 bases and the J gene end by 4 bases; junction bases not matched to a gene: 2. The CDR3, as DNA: TGTGCCAGTAGTATGGAGCGGGGGTACAATGAGCAGTTCTTC. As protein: CASSMERGYNEQFF.

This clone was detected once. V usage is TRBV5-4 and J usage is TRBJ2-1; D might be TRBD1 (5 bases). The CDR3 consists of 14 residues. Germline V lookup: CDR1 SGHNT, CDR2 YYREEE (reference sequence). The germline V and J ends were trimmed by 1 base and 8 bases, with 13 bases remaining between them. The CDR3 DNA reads TGTGCCAGCAGCTTGCGGTCAGGGAAGGATGAGCAGTTCTTC. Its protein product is CASSLRSGKDEQFF. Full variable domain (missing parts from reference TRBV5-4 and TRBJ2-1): ETGVTQSPTHLIKTRGQQVTLRCSSQSGHNTVSWYQQALGQGPQFIFQYYREEENGRGNFPPRFSGLQFPNYSSELNVNALELDDSALYLCASSLRSGKDEQFFGPGTRLTVL.

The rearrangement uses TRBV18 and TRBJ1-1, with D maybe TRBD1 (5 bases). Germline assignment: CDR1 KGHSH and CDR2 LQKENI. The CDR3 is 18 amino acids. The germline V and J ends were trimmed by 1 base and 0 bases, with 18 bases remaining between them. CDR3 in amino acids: CASSPLLTGAGLNTEAFF. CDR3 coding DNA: TGTGCCAGCTCACCACTTTTAACTGGGGCAGGCCTGAACACTGAAGCTTTCTTT.

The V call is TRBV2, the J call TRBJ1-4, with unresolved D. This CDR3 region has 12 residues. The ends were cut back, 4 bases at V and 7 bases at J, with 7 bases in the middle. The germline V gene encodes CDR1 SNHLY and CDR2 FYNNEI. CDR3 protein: CASSVSAEKLFF. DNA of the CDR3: TGTGCCAGCAGTGTCAGTGCTGAAAAACTGTTTTTT.

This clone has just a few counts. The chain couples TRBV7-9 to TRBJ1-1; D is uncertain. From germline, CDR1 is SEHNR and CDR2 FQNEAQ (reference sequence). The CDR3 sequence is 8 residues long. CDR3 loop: CATNEAFF. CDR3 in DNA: TGTGCTACGAACGAAGCTTTCTTT.

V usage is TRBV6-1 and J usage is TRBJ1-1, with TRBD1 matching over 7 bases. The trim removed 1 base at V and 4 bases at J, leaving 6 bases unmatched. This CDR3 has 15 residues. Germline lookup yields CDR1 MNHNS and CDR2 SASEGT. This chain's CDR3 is CASSEVGRGGTEAFF. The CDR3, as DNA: TGTGCCAGCAGTGAAGTCGGCAGGGGGGGCACTGAAGCTTTCTTT.

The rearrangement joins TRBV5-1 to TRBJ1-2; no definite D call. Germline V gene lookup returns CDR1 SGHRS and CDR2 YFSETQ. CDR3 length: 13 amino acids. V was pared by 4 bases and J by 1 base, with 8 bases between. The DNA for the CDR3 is TGCGCCAGCAGCCAAACACGTAACTATGGCTACACCTTC. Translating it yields CASSQTRNYGYTF.

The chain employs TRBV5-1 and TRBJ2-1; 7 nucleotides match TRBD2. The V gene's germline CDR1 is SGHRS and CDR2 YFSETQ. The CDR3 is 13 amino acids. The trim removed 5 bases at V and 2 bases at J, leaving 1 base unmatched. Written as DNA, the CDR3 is TGCGCCAGCAGAGGACTAGCCTACAATGAGCAGTTCTTC. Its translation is CASRGLAYNEQFF.

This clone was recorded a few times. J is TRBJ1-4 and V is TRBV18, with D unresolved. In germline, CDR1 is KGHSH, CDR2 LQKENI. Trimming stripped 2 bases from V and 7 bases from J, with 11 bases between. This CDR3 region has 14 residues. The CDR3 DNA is TGTGCCAGCTCACCAGGGTTTAACCTTGAAAAACTGTTTTTT. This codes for CASSPGFNLEKLFF.

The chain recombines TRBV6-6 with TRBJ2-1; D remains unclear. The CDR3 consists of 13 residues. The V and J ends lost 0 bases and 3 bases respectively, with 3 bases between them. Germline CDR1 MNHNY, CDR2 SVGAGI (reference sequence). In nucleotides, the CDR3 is TGTGCCAGCAGTTACTCGAGCTACAATGAGCAGTTCTTC. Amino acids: CASSYSSYNEQFF.

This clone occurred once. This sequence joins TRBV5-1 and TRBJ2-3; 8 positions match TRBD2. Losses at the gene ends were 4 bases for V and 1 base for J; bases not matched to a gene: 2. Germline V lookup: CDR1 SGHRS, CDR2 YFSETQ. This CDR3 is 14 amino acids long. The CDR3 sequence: CASSRGGGTDTQYF. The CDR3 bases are TGCGCCAGCAGCCGGGGGGGAGGCACAGATACGCAGTATTTT.

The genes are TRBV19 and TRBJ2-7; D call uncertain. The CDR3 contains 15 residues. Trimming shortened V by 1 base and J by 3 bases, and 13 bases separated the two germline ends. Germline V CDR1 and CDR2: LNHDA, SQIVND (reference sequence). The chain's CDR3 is CASSIGLVDLYEQYF. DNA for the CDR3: TGTGCCAGTAGTATAGGTCTAGTCGACCTCTACGAGCAGTACTTC.

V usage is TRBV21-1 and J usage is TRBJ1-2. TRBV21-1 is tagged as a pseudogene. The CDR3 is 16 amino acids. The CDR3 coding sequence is TGTGCCAGCAGCAAAGCGCTTGGGGTTCCCAACTATGGCTACACCTTC. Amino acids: CASSKALGVPNYGYTF.

Here the CDR3 reads CASSLSGVAAYEQYF. In DNA form, the CDR3 reads TGTGCCAGCAGCCTAAGTGGGGTAGCGGCCTACGAGCAGTACTTC. The rearrangement joins TRBV27 to TRBJ2-7, with a tentative D call TRBD2 (6 bases). Deletions cut 6 bases from V and 2 bases from J, with 17 bases between. Germline loops: CDR1 MNHEY, CDR2 SMNVEV (reference sequence). The CDR3 is 15 amino acids.

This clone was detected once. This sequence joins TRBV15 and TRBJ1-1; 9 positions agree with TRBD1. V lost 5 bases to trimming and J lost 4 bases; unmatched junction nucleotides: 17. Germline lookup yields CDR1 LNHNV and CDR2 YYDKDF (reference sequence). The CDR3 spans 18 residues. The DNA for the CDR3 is TGTGCCACCAGCGCACAGGGGGCGCCCCGGGCCTTGGGCACTGAAGCTTTCTTT. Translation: CATSAQGAPRALGTEAFF.

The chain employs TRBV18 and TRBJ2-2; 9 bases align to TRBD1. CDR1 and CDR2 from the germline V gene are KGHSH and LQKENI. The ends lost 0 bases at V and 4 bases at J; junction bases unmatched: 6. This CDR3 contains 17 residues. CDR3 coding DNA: TGTGCCAGCTCACCACCGATCGGACAGGGGTTCACCGGGGAGCTGTTTTTT. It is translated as CASSPPIGQGFTGELFF.

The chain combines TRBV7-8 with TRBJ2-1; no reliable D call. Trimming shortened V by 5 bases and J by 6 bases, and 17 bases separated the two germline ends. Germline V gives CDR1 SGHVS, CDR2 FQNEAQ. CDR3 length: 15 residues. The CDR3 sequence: CASSTYTEPLNEQFF. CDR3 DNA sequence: TGTGCCAGCAGCACCTACACGGAACCCCTCAATGAGCAGTTCTTC.

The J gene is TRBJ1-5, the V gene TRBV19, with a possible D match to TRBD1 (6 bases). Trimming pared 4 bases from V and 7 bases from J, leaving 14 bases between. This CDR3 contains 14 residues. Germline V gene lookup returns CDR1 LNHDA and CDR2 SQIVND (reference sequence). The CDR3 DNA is TGTGCCAGTAGTACCCGGGACACCCGACAGCCCCAGCATTTT. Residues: CASSTRDTRQPQHF.

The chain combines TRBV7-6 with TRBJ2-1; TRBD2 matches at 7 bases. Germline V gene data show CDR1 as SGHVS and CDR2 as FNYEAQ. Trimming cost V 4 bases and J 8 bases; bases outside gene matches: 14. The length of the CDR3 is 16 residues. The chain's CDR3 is CASSSSPGRARDEQFF. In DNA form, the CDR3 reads TGTGCCAGCAGCTCCTCCCCGGGGAGGGCCCGCGATGAGCAGTTCTTC.

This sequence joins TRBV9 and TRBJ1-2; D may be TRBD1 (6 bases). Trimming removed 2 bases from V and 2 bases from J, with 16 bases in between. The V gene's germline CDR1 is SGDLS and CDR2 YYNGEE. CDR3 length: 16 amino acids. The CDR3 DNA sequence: TGTGCCAGCAGCGTCGCCAGGGGAGGGTTGAACTATGGCTACACCTTC. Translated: CASSVARGGLNYGYTF.

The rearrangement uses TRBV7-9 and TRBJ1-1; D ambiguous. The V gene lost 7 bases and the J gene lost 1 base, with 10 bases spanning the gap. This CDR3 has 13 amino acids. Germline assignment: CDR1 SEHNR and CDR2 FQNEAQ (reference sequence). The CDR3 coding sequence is TGTGCCAGCATTGCCTCTGGGAACACTGAAGCTTTCTTT. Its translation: CASIASGNTEAFF.

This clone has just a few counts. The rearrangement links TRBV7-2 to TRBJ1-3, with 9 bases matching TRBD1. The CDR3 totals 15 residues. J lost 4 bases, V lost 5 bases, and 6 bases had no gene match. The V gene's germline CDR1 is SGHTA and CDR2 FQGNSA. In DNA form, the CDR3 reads TGTGCCAGCAGCCCGACAGGGGGTGTCGGAAACACCATATATTTT. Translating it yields CASSPTGGVGNTIYF.

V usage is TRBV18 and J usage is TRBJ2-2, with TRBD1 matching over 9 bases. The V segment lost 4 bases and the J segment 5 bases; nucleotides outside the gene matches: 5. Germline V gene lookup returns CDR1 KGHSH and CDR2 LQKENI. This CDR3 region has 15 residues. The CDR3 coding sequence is TGTGCCAGCTCACTACAGGGGGCGATTACCGGGGAGCTGTTTTTT. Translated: CASSLQGAITGELFF.

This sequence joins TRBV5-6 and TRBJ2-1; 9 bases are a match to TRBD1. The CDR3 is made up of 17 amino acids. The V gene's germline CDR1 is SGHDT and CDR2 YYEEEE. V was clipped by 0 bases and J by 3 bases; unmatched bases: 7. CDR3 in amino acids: CASSLALQGAYYNEQFF. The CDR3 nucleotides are TGTGCCAGCAGCTTGGCCCTACAGGGGGCTTACTACAATGAGCAGTTCTTC.

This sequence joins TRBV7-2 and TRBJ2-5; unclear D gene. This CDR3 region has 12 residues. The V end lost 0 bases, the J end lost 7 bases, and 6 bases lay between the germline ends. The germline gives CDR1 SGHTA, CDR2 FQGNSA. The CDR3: CASSLAPGTQYF. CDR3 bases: TGTGCCAGCAGCTTAGCCCCCGGGACCCAGTACTTC. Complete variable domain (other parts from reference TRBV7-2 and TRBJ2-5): GAGVSQSPSNKVTEKGKDVELRCDPISGHTALYWYRQSLGQGLEFLIYFQGNSAPDKSGLPSDRFSAERTGGSVSTLTIQRTQQEDSAVYLCASSLAPGTQYFGPGTRLLVL.